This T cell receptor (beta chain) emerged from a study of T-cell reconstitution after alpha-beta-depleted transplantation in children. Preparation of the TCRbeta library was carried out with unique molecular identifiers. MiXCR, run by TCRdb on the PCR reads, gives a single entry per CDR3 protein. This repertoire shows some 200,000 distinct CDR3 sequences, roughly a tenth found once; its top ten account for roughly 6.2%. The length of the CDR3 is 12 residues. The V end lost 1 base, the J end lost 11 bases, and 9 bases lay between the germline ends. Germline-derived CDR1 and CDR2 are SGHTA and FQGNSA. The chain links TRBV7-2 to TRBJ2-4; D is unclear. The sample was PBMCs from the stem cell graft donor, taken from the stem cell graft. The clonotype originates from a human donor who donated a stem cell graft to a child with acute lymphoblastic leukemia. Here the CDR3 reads CASSLVFGFQYF. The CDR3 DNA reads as TGTGCCAGCAGCTTAGTATTCGGGTTTCAGTACTTC.